These 29 T cell receptor beta chains were sequenced from one sample in a study of blood T cell repertoires in COVID-19. Only in-frame clones appear in the TCRdb table, and some are missing; sequencing was by immunoSEQ multiplex PCR. The sample yields roughly 150,000 clones, about 80% seen once. Material: PBMCs or T cells enriched from blood (not recorded which). Every receptor here comes from a woman in her 70s in a cohort exposed to, infected with or recovered from COVID-19 (not recorded which).

The rearrangement joins TRBV27 to TRBJ2-5, with D tentatively TRBD2 (6 bases). The CDR3 has 13 amino acids. The germline V gene encodes CDR1 MNHEY and CDR2 SMNVEV (reference sequence). The V end was cut by 1 base, the J end by 5 bases, with 8 bases between. The CDR3 nucleotides read TGTGCCAGCAGTTTATTGGGGGGTGAGACCCAGTACTTC. This codes for CASSLLGGETQYF.

In its sample, this clone was seen once. J is TRBJ2-3 and V is TRBV9; D is uncertain. V lost 4 bases, J lost 6 bases, and 21 bases lay in between. CDR1 and CDR2 from the germline V gene are SGDLS and YYNGEE. The CDR3 extends over 16 amino acids. CDR3 amino acids: CASSPTSGVGWDTQYF. DNA for the CDR3: TGTGCCAGCAGCCCAACGTCCGGAGTTGGATGGGATACGCAGTATTTT.

This clone is a singleton in its sample. The V gene is TRBV7-9, the J gene TRBJ2-3, with D tentatively TRBD2 (6 bases). The germline V gene encodes CDR1 SEHNR and CDR2 FQNEAQ (reference sequence). The V end was cut by 2 bases, the J end by 0 bases, with 12 bases between. This CDR3 is 16 amino acids long. Here the CDR3 reads CASSLFAGWSTDTQYF. CDR3 nucleotide sequence: TGTGCCAGCAGCTTATTTGCGGGATGGAGCACAGATACGCAGTATTTT.

There are a few counts of this clone. The chain combines TRBV5-6 with TRBJ1-5, with TRBD1 identical over 9 bases. V lost 0 bases, J lost 0 bases, and 10 bases stayed unmatched. CDR3 length: 19 amino acids. Germline V lookup: CDR1 SGHDT, CDR2 YYEEEE. CDR3 in amino acids: CASSLALAGTGISNQPQHF. CDR3 DNA: TGTGCCAGCAGCTTGGCCCTAGCCGGGACAGGGATTAGCAATCAGCCCCAGCATTTT.

The rearrangement uses TRBV7-3 and TRBJ2-2; TRBD1 aligns across 7 bases. Germline V lookup: CDR1 SGHTA, CDR2 FQGTGA. V trimming: 5 bases; J trimming: 0 bases; junction bases outside the gene matches: 6. The CDR3 covers 16 residues. CDR3 amino acids: CASSPQGVPNTGELFF. The CDR3 DNA sequence: TGTGCCAGCAGCCCGCAGGGGGTCCCGAACACCGGGGAGCTGTTTTTT.

The sample holds one count of this clone. The chain has TRBV4-1 and TRBJ2-7; weak D call: TRBD1 (5 bases). Trimming took 6 bases from V and 7 from J, leaving 19 bases between them. Per germline, CDR1 MGHRA and CDR2 YSYEKL. The CDR3 spans 14 residues. The CDR3 DNA sequence: TGCGCCAGCAGACTCCTTGGACAAAGGGGTGAGCAGTACTTC. Translated: CASRLLGQRGEQYF.

The chain couples TRBV29-1 to TRBJ1-2, with 7 bases matching TRBD1. Germline assignment: CDR1 SQVTM and CDR2 ANQGSEA. The CDR3 is made up of 18 amino acids. Trimming cost V 1 base and J 4 bases; bases outside gene matches: 18. In DNA, the CDR3 is TGCAGCGTTGAAGTGATTCCTAGGACAGGCGCCAGCTTCTATGGCTACACCTTC. Amino acid sequence: CSVEVIPRTGASFYGYTF. The variable domain in full, with the rest retrieved from reference TRBV29-1 and TRBJ1-2, is SAVISQKPSRDICQRGTSLTIQCQVDSQVTMMFWYRQQPGQSLTLIATANQGSEATYESGFVIDKFPISRPNLTFSTLTVSNMSPEDSSIYLCSVEVIPRTGASFYGYTFGSGTRLTVV.

The V call is TRBV27, the J call TRBJ2-1; unclear D gene. The germline V and J ends were trimmed by 9 bases and 0 bases, with 9 bases remaining between them. The CDR3 is 13 amino acids. The germline gives CDR1 MNHEY, CDR2 SMNVEV (reference sequence). CDR3 coding DNA: TGTGCCAGTCGACTTAACTCCTACAATGAGCAGTTCTTC. Encoded protein: CASRLNSYNEQFF.

The rearrangement joins TRBV24-1 to TRBJ2-2; maybe TRBD2 (6 bases). Germline-derived CDR1 and CDR2 are KGHDR and SFDVKD. Trimming removed 3 bases from V and 6 bases from J, with 16 bases in between. The CDR3 consists of 16 residues. CDR3: CATSDASAYRAGELFF. DNA for the CDR3: TGTGCCACCAGTGATGCTAGCGCCTATAGGGCCGGGGAGCTGTTTTTT.

The chain carries TRBV4-2 and TRBJ1-4, with TRBD1 matching over 11 bases. The CDR3 contains 16 residues. V shed 0 bases, J shed 8 bases, and the junction held 5 bases outside the gene matches. Germline V gene lookup returns CDR1 LGHNA and CDR2 YNFKEQ. The CDR3 protein is CASSQDSGTGGEKLFF. The CDR3 nucleotides read TGTGCCAGCAGCCAAGACTCCGGGACAGGGGGGGAAAAACTGTTTTTT.

The V gene is TRBV5-1, the J gene TRBJ1-6; 9 positions match TRBD1. Looked up from germline, CDR1 is SGHRS and CDR2 is YFSETQ. The CDR3 extends over 14 amino acids. V trimming: 4 bases; J trimming: 10 bases; junction bases outside the gene matches: 6. In DNA form, the CDR3 reads TGCGCCAGCAGCGGTTGGACAGGGGACTCACCCCTCCACTTT. Protein: CASSGWTGDSPLHF.

This chain joins TRBV2 and TRBJ1-5; possibly TRBD1 for D (5 bases). The length of the CDR3 is 14 residues. With 3 bases removed from V and 7 bases from J, the gap between germline ends came to 13 bases. CDR1 is SNHLY and CDR2 is FYNNEI in the germline V gene. CDR3 in DNA: TGTGCCAGCAGTGAGGGGCAGGGTGACCAGCCCCAGCATTTT. Its protein product is CASSEGQGDQPQHF.

This chain uses TRBV19 with TRBJ2-3; no reliable D call. CDR1 is LNHDA, CDR2 SQIVND, per germline (reference sequence). V was shortened by 2 bases and J by 2 bases, with 11 bases between the two germline ends. The CDR3 contains 15 residues. Written as DNA, the CDR3 is TGTGCCAGTAGTATAAATAGCCCGACCACAGATACGCAGTATTTT. It is translated as CASSINSPTTDTQYF.

This chain connects TRBV3-1 (or the pseudogene TRBV3-2) to TRBJ2-5; 11 nucleotides agree with TRBD2. V dropped 4 bases and J dropped 1; count of bases not matched to a gene: 5. This CDR3 has 16 amino acids. CDR1 and CDR2 from the germline V gene are LGHDT and YNNKEL (reference sequence). CDR3 coding DNA: TGTGCCAGCAGCCTAAATAGCGGGAGGGTCCAAGAGACCCAGTACTTC. Protein sequence: CASSLNSGRVQETQYF.

This chain connects TRBV3-1 (or the pseudogene TRBV3-2) to TRBJ1-1, with D unresolved. Germline loops: CDR1 LGHDT, CDR2 YNNKEL (reference sequence). The CDR3 runs to 14 residues. Trimming removed 7 bases from V and 1 base from J, with 13 bases in between. CDR3 nucleotide sequence: TGTGCCAGCAAACAACGGGAGACGAACACTGAAGCTTTCTTT. Its protein is CASKQRETNTEAFF.

The CDR3 nucleotides are TGTGCCAGCAGTAACAGGGTTGGAAACACCATATATTTT. Protein: CASSNRVGNTIYF. The rearrangement links TRBV12-3 or TRBV12-4 to TRBJ1-3; a possible D gene is TRBD1 (6 bases). The CDR3 covers 13 residues. V lost 5 bases, J lost 3 bases, and 8 bases lay in between.

The chain joins TRBV3-1 (or the pseudogene TRBV3-2) to TRBJ1-2; D perhaps matches TRBD1 (5 bases). The V end was cut by 2 bases, the J end by 8 bases, with 15 bases between. Looked up from germline, CDR1 is LGHDT and CDR2 is YNNKEL (reference sequence). The length of the CDR3 is 14 residues. CDR3 sequence: CASSQTTVSRGYTF. The CDR3 DNA reads as TGTGCCAGCAGCCAAACGACAGTGTCTAGGGGCTACACCTTC.

This clone has a handful of counts. This chain uses TRBV12-3 or TRBV12-4 with TRBJ1-2; a weak D match, TRBD1 (6 bases). There are 13 residues in the CDR3. V lost 6 bases and J lost 12, with 20 bases in between. For the CDR3, the DNA is TGTGCCAGCAGCCAGCGGGGGGCGCTTGGTCACACCTTC. This sequence encodes CASSQRGALGHTF.

The count of this clone is one. V is TRBV6-2 or TRBV6-3 and J is TRBJ2-7; 9 nucleotides agree with TRBD2. Looked up from germline, CDR1 is MNHEY and CDR2 is SVGEGT. This CDR3 has 15 residues. J lost 1 base, V lost 5 bases, and 6 bases had no gene match. The CDR3 sequence is CASSMGLAISYEQYF. CDR3 DNA sequence: TGTGCCAGCAGTATGGGACTAGCAATTTCCTACGAGCAGTACTTC.

V is TRBV12-3 or TRBV12-4 and J is TRBJ1-1; perhaps TRBD1 as D (5 bases). V dropped 2 bases and J dropped 5 bases, with 9 bases sitting between them. The CDR3 loop spans 13 amino acids. Here the CDR3 DNA reads TGTGCCAGCAGTTTAAGGGGAGGGACTGAAGCTTTCTTT. It is translated as CASSLRGGTEAFF.

The rearrangement links TRBV11-2 to TRBJ1-2, with 11 bases aligning to TRBD1. This CDR3 spans 13 amino acids. The V gene end was trimmed by 5 bases and the J gene end by 13 bases; junction bases not matched to a gene: 9. Germline CDR1 SGHAT, CDR2 FQNNGV. CDR3 amino acids: CASSPTGQGVFTF. The CDR3 DNA reads as TGTGCCAGCAGCCCTACGGGACAGGGGGTGTTCACCTTC.

The CDR3 DNA sequence: TGTGCCAGCTCACCTCTGGACTCCGCAGATACGCAGTATTTT. It yields the protein CASSPLDSADTQYF. The chain uses TRBV18 and TRBJ2-3; a weak D match, TRBD2 (5 bases). The V gene's germline CDR1 is KGHSH and CDR2 LQKENI. CDR3 size: 14 residues. Trimming pared 3 bases from V and 4 bases from J, leaving 11 bases between. Drawing the rest from reference TRBV18 and TRBJ2-3, the complete variable domain is NAGVMQNPRHLVRRRGQEARLRCSPMKGHSHVYWYRQLPEEGLKFMVYLQKENIIDESGMPKERFSAEFPKEGPSILRIQQVVRGDSAAYFCASSPLDSADTQYFGPGTRLTVL.

A note on this clone: The same CDR3 is also encoded by other DNA sequences in this sample. This chain connects TRBV11-2 to TRBJ2-7, with 7 bases that match TRBD2. The CDR3 consists of 14 residues. In germline, CDR1 is SGHAT, CDR2 FQNNGV. V was clipped by 0 bases and J by 2 bases; unmatched bases: 1. The CDR3 nucleotides read TGTGCCAGCAGCTTAGATCGGGGGGCCTACGAGCAGTACTTC. Translated, it gives CASSLDRGAYEQYF.

J is TRBJ2-1 and V is TRBV30, with D perhaps matching TRBD1 (6 bases). From germline, CDR1 is GTSNPN and CDR2 SVGIG (reference sequence). There are 15 residues in the CDR3. V was trimmed by 3 bases and J by 2 bases, leaving 14 bases between them. In DNA form, the CDR3 reads TGTGCCTGGAGCACAGGGAGCGGAGCCTACAATGAGCAGTTCTTC. Translating gives CAWSTGSGAYNEQFF.

In this sample, this clone turned up a few times. The V call is TRBV7-2, the J call TRBJ2-7, with a possible D match to TRBD2 (5 bases). Trimming pared 2 bases from V and 7 bases from J, leaving 15 bases between. Looked up from germline, CDR1 is SGHTA and CDR2 is FQGNSA. CDR3 length: 14 residues. The CDR3 sequence is CASSLPLRGWEQYF. CDR3 nucleotides: TGTGCCAGCAGCTTACCCCTACGAGGGTGGGAGCAGTACTTC.

The sample holds a few counts of this clone. CDR3 coding DNA: TGTGCCAGCAGCCTAAGACAGGGCGGTAACTATGGCTACACCTTC. This codes for CASSLRQGGNYGYTF. This chain joins TRBV11-2 and TRBJ1-2, with 7 bases identical to TRBD1. J gave up 1 base and V 5 bases, and 7 bases lay outside the gene matches. Germline values: CDR1 SGHAT, CDR2 FQNNGV. This CDR3 is built from 15 residues.

This chain uses TRBV11-3 with TRBJ2-7; TRBD2 might be the D (5 bases). The V gene's germline CDR1 is SGHNT and CDR2 YENEEA. The V end lost 3 bases, the J end lost 3 bases, and 9 bases lay between the germline ends. The CDR3 loop spans 13 amino acids. CDR3 in DNA: TGTGCCAGCAGCTTGGCTAGCAGCTACGAGCAGTACTTC. This translates into CASSLASSYEQYF.

The rearrangement joins TRBV28 to TRBJ2-7; 9 bases match TRBD2. Germline V gene data show CDR1 as MDHEN and CDR2 as SYDVKM. V shed 4 bases and J 2 bases; nucleotides not matched to a gene: 18. This CDR3 is built from 19 residues. CDR3: CASSSPTSGPTAATYEQYF. The DNA of the CDR3 is TGTGCCAGCAGTTCCCCGACTAGCGGACCCACCGCCGCCACCTACGAGCAGTACTTC. The whole variable domain, remainder taken from reference TRBV28 and TRBJ2-7, is DVKVTQSSRYLVKRTGEKVFLECVQDMDHENMFWYRQDPGLGLRLIYFSYDVKMKEKGDIPEGYSVSREKKERFSLILESASTNQTSMYLCASSSPTSGPTAATYEQYFGPGTRLTVT.

The CDR3 protein is CASSLSGSGETQYF. The DNA of the CDR3 is TGTGCCAGCAGCCTCAGCGGGAGCGGAGAGACCCAGTACTTC. The genes are TRBV3-1 (or the pseudogene TRBV3-2) and TRBJ2-5; 8 positions agree with TRBD2. Unmatched junction bases numbered 5, after V lost 4 bases and J lost 4 bases. Germline CDR1 and CDR2: LGHDT and YNNKEL (reference sequence). The CDR3 covers 14 residues.